These 23 T cell receptor beta chains share one sample of origin, sequenced in a study of neurological immune-mediated disorders. In TCRdb, the 5' RACE reads were re-called with MiXCR into one record per CDR3 protein. The repertoire holds 65,000 to 80,000 distinct CDR3 sequences, with around 5% as singletons. The specimen sequenced was PBMCs. The receptors derive from an older woman with multiple sclerosis.

This clonotype was seen more than once but under ten times. This chain links TRBV20-1 with TRBJ2-7, with unresolved D. The CDR3 loop spans 11 amino acids. Germline V CDR1 and CDR2: DFQATT, SNEGSKA (reference sequence). The V end lost 5 bases, the J end lost 4 bases, and 9 bases lay between the germline ends. This CDR3 reads CSAGPEYEQYF. Written as DNA, the CDR3 is TGCAGTGCTGGGCCCGAGTACGAGCAGTACTTC.

This clonotype occurred many times. The gene calls are TRBV5-1 and TRBJ2-5, with D perhaps matching TRBD1 or TRBD2 (5 bases each). CDR3 length: 15 amino acids. Germline CDR1 reads SGHRS; CDR2 reads YFSETQ. V was cut by 4 bases and J by 1 base, with 14 bases left in between. The CDR3 nucleotides are TGCGCCAGCAGCCCAACCGGGGCTCCCCAAGAGACCCAGTACTTC. As protein: CASSPTGAPQETQYF. Supplemented by reference TRBV5-1 and TRBJ2-5, the full variable domain reads KAGVTQTPRYLIKTRGQQVTLSCSPISGHRSVSWYQQTPGQGLQFLFEYFSETQRNKGNFPGRFSGRQFSNSRSEMNVSTLELGDSALYLCASSPTGAPQETQYFGPGTRLLVL.

This clonotype was observed many times. The J gene is TRBJ2-7, the V gene TRBV3-1; weak D call: TRBD2 (5 bases). CDR3 length: 14 amino acids. Germline V lookup: CDR1 LGHDT, CDR2 YNNKEL (reference sequence). Trimming took off 0 bases at V and 7 bases at J, with 13 bases between the two ends. In DNA form, the CDR3 reads TGTGCCAGCAGCCAAGATGGACTCCCCTGGGAGCAGTACTTC. It translates to CASSQDGLPWEQYF.

This clonotype was counted ten times or more. The V call is TRBV20-1, the J call TRBJ2-2, with a possible D match to TRBD2 (5 bases). The length of the CDR3 is 16 residues. With 6 bases removed from V and 0 bases from J, the gap between germline ends came to 17 bases. Germline CDR1 DFQATT, CDR2 SNEGSKA (reference sequence). The CDR3 nucleotides are TGCAGTGCCGAAGGCGGGCGGTTCGCGAACACCGGGGAGCTGTTTTTT. As protein: CSAEGGRFANTGELFF.

This sequence joins TRBV12-3 or TRBV12-4 and TRBJ2-5; D possibly matches TRBD1 or TRBD2 (5 bases each). V was pared by 3 bases and J by 5 bases, with 10 bases between. The CDR3 consists of 13 residues. The CDR3 coding sequence is TGTGCCAGCAGTTTTCGGGGCATGGAGACCCAGTACTTC. Residues: CASSFRGMETQYF.

This clonotype was detected ten times or more. The CDR3 loop is CASSSRGSGRYNEQFF. The CDR3 DNA is TGTGCCAGCAGCTCCCGGGGTAGCGGGAGATACAATGAGCAGTTCTTC. The rearrangement uses TRBV7-9 and TRBJ2-1; 9 bases map to TRBD2. The trim removed 4 bases at V and 4 bases at J, leaving 8 bases unmatched. CDR1 is SEHNR, CDR2 FQNEAQ, per germline (reference sequence). The CDR3 extends over 16 amino acids.

The rearrangement links TRBV3-1 to TRBJ2-1, with D perhaps TRBD2 (6 bases). From germline, CDR1 is LGHDT and CDR2 YNNKEL (reference sequence). This CDR3 region has 14 residues. V was shortened by 1 base and J by 8 bases, with 12 bases between the two germline ends. The CDR3 region is CASSQVGGIDEQFF. As DNA, the CDR3 is TGTGCCAGCAGCCAAGTTGGCGGGATCGATGAGCAGTTCTTC.

There are many counts of this clonotype. CDR3 bases: TGTGCCTGGAGTGTAGGGTGGGGGGGGAATCAGCCCCAGCATTTT. It codes for CAWSVGWGGNQPQHF. V and J are TRBV30 and TRBJ1-5; perhaps TRBD1 as D (5 bases). V lost 0 bases to trimming and J lost 4 bases, with 13 bases between them. This CDR3 contains 15 residues. Germline V CDR1 and CDR2: GTSNPN, SVGIG (reference sequence).

This clonotype was seen repeatedly, ten times or more. The chain joins TRBV5-1 to TRBJ1-2; 7 positions match TRBD1. V dropped 5 bases and J dropped 2; count of bases not matched to a gene: 6. This CDR3 spans 14 amino acids. CDR1 and CDR2 from the germline V gene are SGHRS and YFSETQ. The CDR3 is CASRATGPNYGYTF. CDR3 nucleotide sequence: TGCGCCAGCAGGGCGACAGGGCCGAACTATGGCTACACCTTC.

Ten or more counts support this clonotype. This chain connects TRBV12-3 or TRBV12-4 to TRBJ2-7; 7 bases fit TRBD2. CDR3 length: 14 residues. The V and J ends lost 0 bases and 7 bases, in that order; junction bases with no gene match: 6. CDR3 DNA sequence: TGTGCCAGCAGTTTAGCGGGAGGGACTTGGGAGCAGTACTTC. Translating it yields CASSLAGGTWEQYF.

Many counts were recorded for this clonotype. The V and J genes are TRBV20-1 and TRBJ2-7; D remains unclear. CDR1 is DFQATT and CDR2 is SNEGSKA in the germline V gene (reference sequence). V lost 5 bases to trimming and J lost 1 base, with 12 bases between them. There are 13 residues in the CDR3. CDR3 sequence reads: CSAGPDMSYEQYF. The CDR3 coding sequence is TGCAGTGCTGGGCCAGACATGTCCTACGAGCAGTACTTC.

CDR3 DNA: TGTGCCAGCAGCTTCGGGACCCAAGAGACCCAGTACTTC. Protein sequence: CASSFGTQETQYF. The chain is built from TRBV5-5 and TRBJ2-5; D possibly matches TRBD1 or TRBD2 (5 bases each). CDR3 length: 13 residues. Germline V gives CDR1 SGHKS, CDR2 YYEKEE (reference sequence). V was trimmed by 2 bases and J by 1 base, leaving 6 bases between them.

This clonotype was recorded many times. This rearrangement joins TRBV12-3 or TRBV12-4 to TRBJ2-1; 9 nucleotides match TRBD2. The CDR3 covers 15 residues. Trimming removed 6 bases from V and 5 bases from J; junction bases left unmatched: 8. The CDR3 nucleotides are TGTGCCAGCAGGCCCCGGGGACTAGCAAACAATGAGCAGTTCTTC. It specifies CASRPRGLANNEQFF.

The chain uses TRBV20-1 and TRBJ2-3, with TRBD2 matching over 8 bases. This CDR3 has 15 amino acids. The V and J ends lost 3 bases and 4 bases, in that order; junction bases with no gene match: 9. Per the germline V gene, CDR1 is DFQATT and CDR2 is SNEGSKA (reference sequence). CDR3 in DNA: TGCAGTGCTAGTAGGCCGACGACTAGCGCAGATACGCAGTATTTT. Protein: CSASRPTTSADTQYF.

There are many counts of this clonotype. The genes are TRBV4-1 and TRBJ2-7, with D perhaps TRBD1 (5 bases). This CDR3 contains 15 residues. CDR1 is MGHRA and CDR2 is YSYEKL in the germline V gene. The ends were cut back, 1 base at V and 2 bases at J, with 12 bases in the middle. As DNA, the CDR3 is TGCGCCAGCAGCCAAGTAGTTGGACACCCCTACGAGCAGTACTTC. This encodes CASSQVVGHPYEQYF.

This clonotype was counted many times. The chain carries TRBV5-1 and TRBJ2-3, with D perhaps TRBD1 (6 bases). Trimming pared 7 bases from V and 6 bases from J, leaving 9 bases between. The germline V gene has CDR1 SGHRS and CDR2 YFSETQ. The CDR3 consists of 11 residues. The CDR3 here is CASSGQDTQYF. In DNA form, the CDR3 reads TGCGCCAGCTCCGGACAGGATACGCAGTATTTT.

This clonotype was detected many times. The genes are TRBV9 and TRBJ2-5; D is uncertain. This CDR3 has 13 residues. Germline values: CDR1 SGDLS, CDR2 YYNGEE. The germline V and J ends were trimmed by 2 bases and 5 bases, with 10 bases remaining between them. CDR3 bases: TGTGCCAGCAGCGTGGGAAGTTGGGAGACCCAGTACTTC. This translates into CASSVGSWETQYF.

This clonotype was observed many times. The J gene is TRBJ2-1, the V gene TRBV7-3, with D possibly being TRBD1 (6 bases). The germline CDR1 and CDR2 sequences are SGHTA and FQGTGA. The CDR3 sequence is 15 residues long. Trimming removed 5 bases from V and 8 bases from J, with 19 bases in between. CDR3 loop: CASSSTGFPYDEQFF. CDR3 in DNA: TGTGCCAGCAGCAGTACAGGGTTCCCATACGATGAGCAGTTCTTC. The complete variable domain, with remaining parts taken from reference TRBV7-3 and TRBJ2-1, reads GAGVSQTPSNKVTEKGKYVELRCDPISGHTALYWYRQSLGQGPEFLIYFQGTGAADDSGLPNDRFFAVRPEGSVSTLKIQRTERGDSAVYLCASSSTGFPYDEQFFGPGTRLTVL.

The sample holds many counts of this clonotype. The chain links TRBV7-6 to TRBJ1-4; TRBD1 matches 7 bases. The V segment lost 6 bases and the J segment 8 bases; nucleotides outside the gene matches: 3. The CDR3 length is 12 residues. The germline V gene has CDR1 SGHVS and CDR2 FNYEAQ. CDR3 DNA sequence: TGTGCCAGCAGTCCGGGACAGGAAAAACTGTTTTTT. It specifies CASSPGQEKLFF.

This clonotype was counted ten times or more. The rearrangement links TRBV20-1 to TRBJ2-7; TRBD2 matches at 7 bases. Germline loops: CDR1 DFQATT, CDR2 SNEGSKA (reference sequence). There are 14 residues in the CDR3. J gave up 4 bases and V 5 bases, and 11 bases lay outside the gene matches. In nucleotides, the CDR3 is TGCAGTGCTCCTCGCGCGGGAGCACTTTACGAGCAGTACTTC. This translates into CSAPRAGALYEQYF.

The chain uses TRBV18 and TRBJ2-7, with a possible D match to TRBD1 (5 bases). The CDR3 spans 13 residues. Germline V lookup: CDR1 KGHSH, CDR2 LQKENI. Trimming took 3 bases from V and 6 from J, leaving 12 bases between them. The CDR3, as DNA: TGTGCCAGCTCACCCCAGGGAAACATCGAGCAGTACTTC. Protein sequence: CASSPQGNIEQYF.

The V call is TRBV28, the J call TRBJ2-5, with D possibly TRBD2 on 5 matching bases. Germline CDR1 is MDHEN and CDR2 is SYDVKM. V was clipped by 3 bases and J by 1 base, with 12 bases between them. This CDR3 spans 15 amino acids. The CDR3 coding sequence is TGTGCCAGCAGTTTCGGCCCTGCGGGCCAAGAGACCCAGTACTTC. This codes for CASSFGPAGQETQYF.

This clonotype showed up many times. This rearrangement joins TRBV5-6 to TRBJ2-7; D is possibly TRBD1 (6 bases). The CDR3 length is 14 residues. V lost 4 bases, J lost 5 bases, and 16 bases lay in between. Germline-derived CDR1 and CDR2 are SGHDT and YYEEEE. The CDR3 loop reads CASSRFDRTHEQYF. In DNA, the CDR3 is TGTGCCAGCAGCCGATTCGACAGGACCCACGAGCAGTACTTC.